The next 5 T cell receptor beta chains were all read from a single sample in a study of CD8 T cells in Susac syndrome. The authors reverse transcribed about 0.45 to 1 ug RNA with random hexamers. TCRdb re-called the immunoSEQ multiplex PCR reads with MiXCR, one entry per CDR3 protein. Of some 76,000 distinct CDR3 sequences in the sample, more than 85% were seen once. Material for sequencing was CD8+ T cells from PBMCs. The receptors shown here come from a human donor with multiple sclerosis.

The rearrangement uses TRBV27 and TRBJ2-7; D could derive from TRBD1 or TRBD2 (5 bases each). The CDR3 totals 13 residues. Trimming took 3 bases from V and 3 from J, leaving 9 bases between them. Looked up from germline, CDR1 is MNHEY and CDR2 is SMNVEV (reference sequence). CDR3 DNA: TGTGCCAGCAGTTTGGGGGAAGGCTACGAGCAGTACTTC. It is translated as CASSLGEGYEQYF.

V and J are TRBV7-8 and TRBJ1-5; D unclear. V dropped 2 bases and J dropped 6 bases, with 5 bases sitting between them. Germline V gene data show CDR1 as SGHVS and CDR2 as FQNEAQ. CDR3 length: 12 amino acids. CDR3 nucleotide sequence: TGTGCCAGCAGCTTATTGGCTCAGCCCCAGCATTTT. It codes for CASSLLAQPQHF.

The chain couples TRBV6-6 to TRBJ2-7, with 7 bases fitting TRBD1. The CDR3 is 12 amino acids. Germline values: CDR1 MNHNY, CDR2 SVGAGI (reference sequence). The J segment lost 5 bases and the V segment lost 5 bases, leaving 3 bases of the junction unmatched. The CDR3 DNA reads TGTGCCAGCAGTGACAGGGACCACGAGCAGTACTTC. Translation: CASSDRDHEQYF.

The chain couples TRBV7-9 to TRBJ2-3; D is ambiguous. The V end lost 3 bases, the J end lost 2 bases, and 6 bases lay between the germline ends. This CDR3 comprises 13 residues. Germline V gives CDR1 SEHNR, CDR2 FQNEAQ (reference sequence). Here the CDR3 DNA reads TGTGCCAGCAGCTTTCTTACCACAGATACGCAGTATTTT. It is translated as CASSFLTTDTQYF.

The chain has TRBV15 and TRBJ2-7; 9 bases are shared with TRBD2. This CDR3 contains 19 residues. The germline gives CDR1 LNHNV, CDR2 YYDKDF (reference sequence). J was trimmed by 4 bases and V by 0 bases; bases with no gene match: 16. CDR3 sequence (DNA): TGTGCCACCAGCAGAGATCCGGGCCAAGATAGCGGGAGAGTTTACGAGCAGTACTTC. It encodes CATSRDPGQDSGRVYEQYF.